The source of this TCR beta chain is a study of technical replicates of blood from four donors. Produced via immunoSEQ multiplex PCR; TCRdb's table is partial and in-frame only. This table has approximately 99,000 clones, roughly 96% appearing once. Germline-derived CDR1 and CDR2 are GTSNPN and SVGIG (reference sequence). CDR3 length: 16 residues. J gave up 2 bases and V 1 base, and 7 bases lay outside the gene matches. This rearrangement joins TRBV30 to TRBJ1-3, with TRBD1 matching 8 bases. The receptor's source is a human donor in good health. The sequenced material came from T cells isolated from PBMCs. CDR3 sequence reads: CAWSGRIRGPGNTIYF. CDR3 nucleotide sequence: TGTGCCTGGAGTGGCCGAATCAGGGGGCCTGGAAACACCATATATTTT.